A selection of T cell receptor beta chains follows, all from one sample in a study of blood T cell repertoires in COVID-19. Repertoires were generated with immunoSEQ multiplex PCR, while TCRdb's copy carries only in-frame clones and drops some. The table shows 200,000 to 250,000 clones, with roughly 76% occurring only once. The sequenced material came from peripheral blood. Source of these receptors: a woman of 80 years or more with COVID-19, enrolled during active disease. The CDR3 runs from the conserved cysteine through the conserved F or W. D genes are given only for firm matches. Size tells how often a clone was seen (once, few, many) or the class of an expanded clone, and some rows leave it out.

V: TRBV6-2/TRBV6-3; D: .; size: .; J: TRBJ1-5; CDR3: CASSYRETQPQHF; DNA: TGTGCCAGCAGTTACAGGGAGACGCAGCCCCAGCATTTT
V: TRBV6-2/TRBV6-3; D: TRBD2; size: few; J: TRBJ2-7; CDR3: CASSGLAGGHEQYF; DNA: TGTGCCAGCAGTGGACTAGCGGGAGGGCACGAGCAGTACTTC
V: TRBV5-1; D: .; size: .; J: TRBJ1-1; CDR3: CASSLVAGNTEAFF; DNA: TGCGCCAGCAGCTTGGTAGCTGGGAACACTGAAGCTTTCTTT
V: TRBV5-6; D: .; size: .; J: TRBJ2-7; CDR3: CASSFLNEQYF; DNA: TGTGCCAGCAGCTTTCTTAACGAGCAGTACTTC
V: TRBV10-3; D: .; size: .; J: TRBJ1-2; CDR3: CAISPALTLTYGYTF; DNA: TGTGCCATCAGCCCGGCGCTCACTTTGACTTATGGCTACACCTTC
V: TRBV19; D: TRBD1; size: .; J: TRBJ1-4; CDR3: CASTAPRTGRFEKLFF; DNA: TGTGCCAGTACCGCGCCCCGGACAGGTCGGTTTGAAAAACTGTTTTTT
V: TRBV5-1; D: .; size: .; J: TRBJ1-4; CDR3: CASSLETNSGGEKLFF; DNA: TGCGCCAGCAGCTTGGAAACGAATTCCGGAGGTGAAAAACTGTTTTTT
V: TRBV5-1; D: TRBD1; size: .; J: TRBJ1-1; CDR3: CASSYRGRSLQNTEAFF; DNA: TGCGCCAGCAGCTACAGGGGGCGCAGCTTACAGAACACTGAAGCTTTCTTT
V: TRBV2; D: TRBD1; size: .; J: TRBJ1-1; CDR3: CASRAGTANTEAFF; DNA: TGTGCCAGCAGGGCCGGGACAGCGAACACTGAAGCTTTCTTT
V: TRBV7-9; D: TRBD2; size: .; J: TRBJ2-5; CDR3: CASSRGSGRDETQYF; DNA: TGTGCCAGCAGCCGGGGTAGCGGGAGAGATGAGACCCAGTACTTC
V: TRBV29-1; D: TRBD1; size: .; J: TRBJ1-1; CDR3: CSVTGTGDTEAFF; DNA: TGCAGCGTAACCGGGACAGGGGACACTGAAGCTTTCTTT
V: TRBV18; D: .; size: .; J: TRBJ2-3; CDR3: CASSPVLTDTQYF; DNA: TGTGCCAGCTCACCAGTTCTCACAGATACGCAGTATTTT
V: TRBV5-1; D: TRBD1; size: few; J: TRBJ1-2; CDR3: CASSHGTGLYGYTF; DNA: TGCGCCAGCAGCCACGGGACAGGGTTGTACGGCTACACCTTC
V: TRBV18; D: .; size: .; J: TRBJ2-4; CDR3: CASSSRDSLAKNIQYF; DNA: TGTGCCAGCTCATCGCGGGACAGCCTAGCCAAAAACATTCAGTACTTC
V: TRBV18; D: .; size: few; J: TRBJ1-6; CDR3: CASSLHRNSPLHF; DNA: TGTGCCAGCTCACTACACAGGAATTCACCCCTCCACTTT
V: TRBV10-1; D: .; size: once; J: TRBJ2-1; CDR3: CASSESTRGPNEQFF; DNA: TGCGCCAGCAGTGAGTCGACGCGGGGGCCCAATGAGCAGTTCTTC
V: TRBV2; D: .; size: .; J: TRBJ2-5; CDR3: CASLRTYDSQETQYF; DNA: TGTGCCAGCCTCCGAACCTACGACAGCCAAGAGACCCAGTACTTC
V: TRBV19; D: .; size: once; J: TRBJ1-4; CDR3: CASSIDAGVGEKLFF; DNA: TGTGCCAGTAGTATAGATGCGGGAGTCGGTGAAAAACTGTTTTTT
V: TRBV3-1/TRBV3-2; D: TRBD2; size: .; J: TRBJ2-3; CDR3: CASSLGTTTDTQYF; DNA: TGTGCCAGCAGCCTTGGGACTACCACAGATACGCAGTATTTT
V: TRBV5-6; D: .; size: few; J: TRBJ2-7; CDR3: CASSEAGRGYEQYF; DNA: TGTGCCAGCAGCGAGGCTGGCAGGGGTTACGAGCAGTACTTC
V: TRBV9; D: .; size: .; J: TRBJ1-3; CDR3: CASSVVGTGNTIYF; DNA: TGTGCCAGCAGCGTAGTCGGGACAGGAAACACCATATATTTT
V: TRBV30; D: TRBD2; size: .; J: TRBJ2-2; CDR3: CAWSEKTSDYTGELFF; DNA: TGTGCCTGGAGTGAGAAGACTAGCGATTACACCGGGGAGCTGTTTTTT
V: TRBV25-1; D: .; size: .; J: TRBJ1-6; CDR3: CASTGDYNSPLHF; DNA: TGTGCCAGCACGGGGGATTATAATTCACCCCTCCACTTT
V: TRBV7-9; D: TRBD1; size: once; J: TRBJ2-2; CDR3: CASSPGQSGTNTGELFF; DNA: TGTGCCAGCAGCCCGGGACAGTCGGGGACGAACACCGGGGAGCTGTTTTTT
V: TRBV5-4; D: .; size: .; J: TRBJ2-7; CDR3: CASSFEVTYEQYF; DNA: TGTGCCAGCAGCTTCGAGGTGACGTACGAGCAGTACTTC
V: TRBV2; D: TRBD1; size: few; J: TRBJ1-1; CDR3: CASRAEGAQAFF; DNA: TGTGCCAGCAGGGCAGAGGGGGCGCAGGCTTTCTTT
V: TRBV2; D: TRBD1; size: .; J: TRBJ2-2; CDR3: CASDRVGTGELFF; DNA: TGTGCCAGCGACAGGGTGGGCACCGGGGAGCTGTTTTTT
V: TRBV28; D: TRBD1; size: once; J: TRBJ1-3; CDR3: CASRKQGAGNTIYF; DNA: TGTGCCAGCAGAAAACAGGGGGCGGGAAACACCATATATTTT
V: TRBV20-1; D: .; size: .; J: TRBJ2-5; CDR3: CSARGSETQYF; DNA: TGCAGTGCTCGGGGATCAGAGACCCAGTACTTC
V: TRBV5-5; D: .; size: .; J: TRBJ2-7; CDR3: CASTQSPVRYEQYF; DNA: TGTGCCAGCACCCAATCACCGGTACGCTACGAGCAGTACTTC
V: TRBV4-1; D: TRBD1; size: .; J: TRBJ1-1; CDR3: CASSHNDRVNTEAFF; DNA: TGCGCCAGCAGCCACAACGACAGGGTGAACACTGAAGCTTTCTTT
V: TRBV30; D: TRBD1; size: .; J: TRBJ1-6; CDR3: CACKGMTGSSSPLHF; DNA: TGTGCCTGTAAGGGTATGACAGGGTCGAGTTCACCCCTCCACTTT
V: TRBV5-1; D: .; size: .; J: TRBJ2-3; CDR3: CASSLVEGVIPDTQYF; DNA: TGCGCCAGCAGCTTGGTCGAGGGGGTAATCCCAGATACGCAGTATTTT
V: TRBV7-8; D: .; size: .; J: TRBJ2-5; CDR3: CASSLASTETQYF; DNA: TGTGCCAGCAGCTTAGCTAGCACGGAGACCCAGTACTTC
V: TRBV28; D: .; size: .; J: TRBJ1-5; CDR3: CASSLRSTGQPQHF; DNA: TGTGCCAGCAGTTTAAGATCAACGGGGCAGCCCCAGCATTTT
V: TRBV5-1; D: .; size: .; J: TRBJ2-5; CDR3: CASSFQGMGETQYF; DNA: TGCGCCAGCAGCTTTCAGGGGATGGGGGAGACCCAGTACTTC
V: TRBV6-5; D: .; size: .; J: TRBJ2-7; CDR3: CASSTRGGYEEQYF; DNA: TGTGCCAGCAGTACCCGAGGTGGCTACGAGGAGCAGTACTTC
V: TRBV2; D: .; size: few; J: TRBJ2-7; CDR3: CASSEILDRPYEQYF; DNA: TGTGCCAGCAGTGAAATTTTGGACAGACCCTACGAGCAGTACTTC
V: TRBV5-4; D: .; size: .; J: TRBJ2-7; CDR3: CASSPPQASSYEQYF; DNA: TGTGCCAGCAGTCCGCCACAGGCGAGCTCCTACGAGCAGTACTTC
V: TRBV7-3; D: .; size: .; J: TRBJ1-1; CDR3: CASSAAGLNTEAFF; DNA: TGTGCCAGCAGCGCCGCAGGGCTGAACACTGAAGCTTTCTTT
V: TRBV5-1; D: TRBD2; size: medium-sized; J: TRBJ2-1; CDR3: CASSQSAGVTEQFF; DNA: TGCGCCAGCAGCCAATCAGCGGGAGTTACAGAGCAGTTCTTC
V: TRBV7-2; D: TRBD1; size: .; J: TRBJ1-2; CDR3: CASSLTGTDGYTF; DNA: TGTGCCAGCAGCTTAACCGGGACAGACGGCTACACCTTC
V: TRBV5-1; D: TRBD1; size: .; J: TRBJ2-2; CDR3: CASNPGQLTGELFF; DNA: TGCGCCAGCAACCCGGGACAGCTCACCGGGGAGCTGTTTTTT
V: TRBV21-1; D: .; size: .; J: TRBJ1-3; CDR3: CASSKGRGRTGDGNTIYF; DNA: TGTGCCAGCAGCAAAGGAAGGGGCCGGACAGGAGATGGAAACACCATATATTTT
V: TRBV29-1; D: TRBD1; size: .; J: TRBJ1-1; CDR3: CSVRTGNTEAFF; DNA: TGCAGCGTTAGGACAGGGAACACTGAAGCTTTCTTT
V: TRBV4-3; D: .; size: .; J: TRBJ1-5; CDR3: CASSQSPYSNQPQHF; DNA: TGCGCCAGCAGCCAAAGCCCATATAGCAATCAGCCCCAGCATTTT
V: TRBV5-1; D: TRBD1; size: once; J: TRBJ1-1; CDR3: CASREQGVRSEAFF; DNA: TGCGCCAGCAGGGAACAGGGGGTAAGATCCGAAGCTTTCTTT
V: TRBV18; D: .; size: .; J: TRBJ2-7; CDR3: CASSGTGSSYEQYF; DNA: TGTGCCAGCTCAGGAACAGGGAGCTCCTACGAGCAGTACTTC
V: TRBV4-1; D: .; size: few; J: TRBJ1-1; CDR3: CASSQGGRETEAFF; DNA: TGCGCCAGCAGCCAAGGAGGGAGGGAAACTGAAGCTTTCTTT
V: TRBV12-3/TRBV12-4; D: .; size: few; J: TRBJ2-3; CDR3: CASSFMTDTQYF; DNA: TGTGCCAGCAGTTTCATGACAGATACGCAGTATTTT
V: TRBV19; D: .; size: .; J: TRBJ2-1; CDR3: CASREGLSSYNEQFF; DNA: TGTGCCAGTCGCGAGGGACTTAGCTCCTACAATGAGCAGTTCTTC